This T cell receptor (beta chain) is drawn from a study of cytomegalovirus exposure and HLA in healthy donors. Findings and caveats of the study: Fewer N-insertions (relative to the approximately 670-donor mean) were reportedly seen in an Asian-associated ancestry cluster in a later analysis.

The primer mix had 60 Vbeta and 13 Jbeta primers. TCRdb's table, derived via immunoSEQ multiplex PCR, lists solely in-frame clones and lacks some. The sample has approximately 130,000 clones, 82% seen once. Between the trimmed V and J ends, which lost 3 bases and 4 bases, there was a span of 9 bases. CDR1 and CDR2 from the germline V gene are MNHNS and SASEGT. The CDR3 length is 13 residues. On this clone: Its specificity is not known.

The sequence was obtained from a boy younger than 18 in good health and CMV-seronegative. Input material: PBMCs. The rearrangement uses TRBV6-1 and TRBJ1-2, with D tentatively TRBD1 (6 bases). CDR3 DNA sequence: TGTGCCAGCAGTGATTTAGGGGGCTATGGCTACACCTTC. Translated, it gives CASSDLGGYGYTF.